Given below is one TCR beta chain in context. Its cognate antigen is unknown. This record comes from a study of OX40 agonist ivuxolimab in advanced cancers. On the study more broadly: Patients were treated with ivuxolimab, an agonistic anti-OX40 (CD134) antibody. The diagnoses of dose-escalation patients were hepatocellular carcinoma, melanoma, renal cell or head and neck cancer. Previous treatment with anti-PD-1, anti-PD-L1 or anti-CTLA-4 therapy was allowed; about 44% had received some.

The method was immunoSEQ multiplex PCR; TCRdb's version includes in-frame clones alone and lacks a portion of them. The sample records approximately 66,000 clones, roughly 88% being singletons. CDR3 length: 14 residues. Per germline, CDR1 SNHLY and CDR2 FYNNEI. V lost 4 bases and J lost 1, with 7 bases in between. Whole-study results and caveats: At doses 0.1 to 3.0 mg/kg, CD4+ and CD8+ clones expanded.

The chain couples TRBV2 to TRBJ2-2; D is unclear. The source was CD4+ or CD8+ T cells sorted from blood, collected in a trial of the OX40 agonist ivuxolimab. The TCR originated in an adult with an advanced solid tumor such as melanoma, head and neck, liver or kidney cancer. Here the CDR3 reads CASSVTMNTGELFF. The CDR3 DNA reads TGTGCCAGCAGTGTTACTATGAACACCGGGGAGCTGTTTTTT.